This T cell receptor beta chain is drawn from a study of cytomegalovirus exposure and HLA in healthy donors. The donors were members of the validation cohort comprising about 130 subjects, separate from the roughly 680-subject first cohort. Germline V CDR1 and CDR2: SNHLY, FYNNEI. The CDR3 runs 15 residues. Between the trimmed V and J ends, which lost 1 base and 3 bases, there was a span of 10 bases. Study observations and caveats: That first-cohort TCR clusters tended to co-occur in the approximately 110 validation repertoires was found in a later analysis. Rare TCR sequences predominated, though certain public TCRs were found in many donors.

The table came from immunoSEQ multiplex PCR; TCRdb's copy has only in-frame clones and leaves some out. The table has about 150,000 clones, approximately 91% seen once. This clone was observed once. Its antigen is undetermined. This receptor was identified in a woman in her late teens or twenties in good health and CMV-seropositive. Sample: PBMCs. The J gene is TRBJ1-5, the V gene TRBV2; D uncertain. The CDR3 nucleotides read TGTGCCAGCAGTGAAGAATGGGCCTCCAATCAGCCCCAGCATTTT. It specifies CASSEEWASNQPQHF. The whole variable domain, filled in from reference TRBV2 and TRBJ1-5, reads EPEVTQTPSHQVTQMGQEVILRCVPISNHLYFYWYRQILGQKVEFLVSFYNNEISEKSEIFDDQFSVERPDGSNFTLKIRSTKLEDSAMYFCASSEEWASNQPQHFGDGTRLSIL.